This T cell receptor (beta chain) comes out of a study of shared clonotypes between healthy human individuals. Regarding the study as a whole: Generally, naive subsets (rather than memory subsets) showed larger estimated richness. Between a handful of donors, naive CD4 clonotypes were shared at a level of about 5%.

This clone was seen a single time. Its target is unknown. In the authors' workflow: Owing to the provision of junction-only sequences devoid of quality scores by immunoSEQ, filtering differed. Profiling relied on immunoSEQ multiplex PCR, and the TCRdb table lists in-frame clones only, not all of them. V, J and clone size derive from that table, while D and trimming were established from the DNA sequence. The table lists about 2 million clones, 90% to 95% of them singletons, with 0.1% to 0.15% in the top ten. The receptor was isolated from a man younger than 30 in good health. Sequencing was carried out using naive CD4+ T cells sorted from blood. Indicated subset: CD45RA+ positively selected.

The DNA for the CDR3 is TGTGCCAGCTCACCGGACAGGGAATCCTATGGCTACACCTTC. Protein product: CASSPDRESYGYTF. The chain joins TRBV18 to TRBJ1-2; 8 positions match TRBD1. V shed 3 bases and J 4 bases; nucleotides not matched to a gene: 4. The CDR3 is 14 amino acids. Per germline, CDR1 KGHSH and CDR2 LQKENI.